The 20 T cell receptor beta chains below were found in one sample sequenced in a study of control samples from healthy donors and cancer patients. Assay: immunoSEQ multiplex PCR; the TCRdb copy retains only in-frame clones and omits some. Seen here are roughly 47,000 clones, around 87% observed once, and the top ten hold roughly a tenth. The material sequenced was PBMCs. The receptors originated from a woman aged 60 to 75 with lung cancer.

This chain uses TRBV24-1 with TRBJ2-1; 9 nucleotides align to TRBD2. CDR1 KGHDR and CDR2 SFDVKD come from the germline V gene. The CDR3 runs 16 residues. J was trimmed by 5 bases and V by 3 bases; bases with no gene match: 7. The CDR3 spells CATSDDGTSFDNEQFF. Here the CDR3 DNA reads TGTGCCACCAGTGATGACGGGACTAGCTTTGACAATGAGCAGTTCTTC.

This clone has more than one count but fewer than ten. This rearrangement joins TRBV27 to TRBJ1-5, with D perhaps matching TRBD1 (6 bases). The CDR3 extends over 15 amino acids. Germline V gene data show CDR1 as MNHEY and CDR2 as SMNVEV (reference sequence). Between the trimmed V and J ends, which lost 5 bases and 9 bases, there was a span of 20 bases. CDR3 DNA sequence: TGTGCCAGCAGTCCCCGGACGGGACAATCATGGCCCCAGCATTTT. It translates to CASSPRTGQSWPQHF.

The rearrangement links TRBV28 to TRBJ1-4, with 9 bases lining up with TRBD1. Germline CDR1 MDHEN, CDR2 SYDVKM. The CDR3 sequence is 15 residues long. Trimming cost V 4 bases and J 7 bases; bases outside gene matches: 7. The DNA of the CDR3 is TGTGCCAGCAGTTCTAGGACAGGGGCCGTTGAAAAACTGTTTTTT. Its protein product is CASSSRTGAVEKLFF.

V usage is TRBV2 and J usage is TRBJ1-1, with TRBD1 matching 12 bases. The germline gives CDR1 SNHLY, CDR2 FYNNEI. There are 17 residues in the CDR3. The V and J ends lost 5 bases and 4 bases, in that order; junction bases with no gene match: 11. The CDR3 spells CASSHPGTGGVSTEAFF. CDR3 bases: TGTGCCAGCAGTCACCCCGGGACAGGGGGCGTAAGCACTGAAGCTTTCTTT.

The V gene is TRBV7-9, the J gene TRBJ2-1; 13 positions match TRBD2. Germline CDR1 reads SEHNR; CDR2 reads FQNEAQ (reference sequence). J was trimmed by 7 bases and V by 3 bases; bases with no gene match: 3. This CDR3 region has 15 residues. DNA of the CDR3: TGTGCCAGCAGCTTGGGGACTAGCGGGGCTAATGAGCAGTTCTTC. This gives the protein CASSLGTSGANEQFF. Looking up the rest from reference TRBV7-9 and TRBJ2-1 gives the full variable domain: DTGVSQNPRHKITKRGQNVTFRCDPISEHNRLYWYRQTLGQGPEFLTYFQNEAQLEKSRLLSDRFSAERPKGSFSTLEIQRTEQGDSAMYLCASSLGTSGANEQFFGPGTRLTVL.

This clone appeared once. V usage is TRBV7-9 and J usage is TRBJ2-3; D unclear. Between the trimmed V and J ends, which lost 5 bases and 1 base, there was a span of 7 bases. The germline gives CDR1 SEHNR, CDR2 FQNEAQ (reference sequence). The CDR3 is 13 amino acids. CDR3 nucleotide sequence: TGTGCCAGCAGCCTACTGGGCACAGATACGCAGTATTTT. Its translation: CASSLLGTDTQYF.

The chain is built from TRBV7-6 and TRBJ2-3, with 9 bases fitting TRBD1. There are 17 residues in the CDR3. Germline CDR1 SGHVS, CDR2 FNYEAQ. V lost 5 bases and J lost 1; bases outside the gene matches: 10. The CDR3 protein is CASSLTVRDRGTDTQYF. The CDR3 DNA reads TGTGCCAGCAGCCTTACCGTCCGGGACAGGGGCACAGATACGCAGTATTTT.

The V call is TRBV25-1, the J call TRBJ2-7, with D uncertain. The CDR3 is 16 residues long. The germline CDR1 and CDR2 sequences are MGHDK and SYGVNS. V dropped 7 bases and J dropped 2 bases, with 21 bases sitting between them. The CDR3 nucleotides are TGTGCCAGCAAATTGTCGTCGCGCCCTGGACCCTACGAGCAGTACTTC. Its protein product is CASKLSSRPGPYEQYF.

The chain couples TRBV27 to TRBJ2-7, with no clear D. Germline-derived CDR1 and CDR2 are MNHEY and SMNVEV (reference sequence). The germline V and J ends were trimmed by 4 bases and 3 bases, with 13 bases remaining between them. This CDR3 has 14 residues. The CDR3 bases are TGTGCCAGCAGTTCAACAAAGGGTGACTACGAGCAGTACTTC. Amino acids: CASSSTKGDYEQYF.

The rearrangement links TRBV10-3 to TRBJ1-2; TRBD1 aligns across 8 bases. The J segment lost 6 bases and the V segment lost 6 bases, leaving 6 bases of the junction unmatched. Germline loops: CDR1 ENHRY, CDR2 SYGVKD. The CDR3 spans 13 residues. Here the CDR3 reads CAIRADRVNGYTF. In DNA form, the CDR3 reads TGTGCCATCAGGGCGGACAGGGTAAATGGCTACACCTTC.

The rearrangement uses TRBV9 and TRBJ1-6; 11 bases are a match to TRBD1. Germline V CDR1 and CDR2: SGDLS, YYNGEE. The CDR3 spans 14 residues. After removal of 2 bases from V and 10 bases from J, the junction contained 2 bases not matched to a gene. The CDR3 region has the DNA TGTGCCAGCAGCGTCTGGACAGGGGGCTCACCCCTCCACTTT. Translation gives CASSVWTGGSPLHF.

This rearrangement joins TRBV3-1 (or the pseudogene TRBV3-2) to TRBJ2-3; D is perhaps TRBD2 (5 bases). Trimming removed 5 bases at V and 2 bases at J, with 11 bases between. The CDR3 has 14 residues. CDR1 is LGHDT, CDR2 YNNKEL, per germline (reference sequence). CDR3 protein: CASSGGGLTDTQYF. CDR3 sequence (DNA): TGTGCCAGCAGCGGAGGCGGCCTCACAGATACGCAGTATTTT.

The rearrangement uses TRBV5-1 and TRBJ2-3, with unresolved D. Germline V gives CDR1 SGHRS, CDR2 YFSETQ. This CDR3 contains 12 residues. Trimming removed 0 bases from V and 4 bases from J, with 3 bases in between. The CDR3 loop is CASSLDADTQYF. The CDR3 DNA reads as TGCGCCAGCAGCTTGGATGCAGATACGCAGTATTTT.

The CDR3 sequence: CASSQLQGAVSGETQYF. The CDR3 nucleotides are TGTGCCAGCAGCCAACTACAGGGGGCCGTAAGTGGAGAGACCCAGTACTTC. The chain uses TRBV5-4 and TRBJ2-5; 9 bases agree with TRBD1. Germline values: CDR1 SGHNT, CDR2 YYREEE (reference sequence). Trimming at V came to 4 bases and at J to 4 bases, leaving 14 bases not matched to a gene. The CDR3 runs to 17 residues.

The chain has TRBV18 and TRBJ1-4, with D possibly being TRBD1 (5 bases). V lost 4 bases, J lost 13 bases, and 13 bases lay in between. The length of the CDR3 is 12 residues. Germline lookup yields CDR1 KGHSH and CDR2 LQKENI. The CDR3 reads CASSRPQGLLFF. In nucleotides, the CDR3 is TGTGCCAGCTCACGACCCCAGGGTTTACTGTTTTTT.

CDR3 in amino acids: CASGLSAGESTDTQYF. CDR3 bases: TGTGCTAGTGGTTTATCCGCGGGAGAGTCAACAGATACGCAGTATTTT. The chain employs TRBV12-5 and TRBJ2-3; TRBD2 matches at 7 bases. V lost 3 bases and J lost 3; bases outside the gene matches: 9. The germline V gene encodes CDR1 LGHNT and CDR2 FRNRAP. The length of the CDR3 is 16 residues.

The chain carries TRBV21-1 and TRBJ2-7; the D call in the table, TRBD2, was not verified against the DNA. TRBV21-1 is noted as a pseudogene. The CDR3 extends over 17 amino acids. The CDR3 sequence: CASSKTVWLLGRSEQYF. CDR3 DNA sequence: TGTGCCAGCAGCAAGACCGTATGGTTGTTGGGGAGATCCGAGCAGTACTTC.

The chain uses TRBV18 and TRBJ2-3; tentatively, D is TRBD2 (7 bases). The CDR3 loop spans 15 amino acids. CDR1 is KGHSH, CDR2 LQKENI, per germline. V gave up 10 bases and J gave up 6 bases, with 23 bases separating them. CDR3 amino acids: CATFQSGGARDTQYF. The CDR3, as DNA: TGTGCCACGTTCCAGTCTGGGGGGGCGCGTGATACGCAGTATTTT.

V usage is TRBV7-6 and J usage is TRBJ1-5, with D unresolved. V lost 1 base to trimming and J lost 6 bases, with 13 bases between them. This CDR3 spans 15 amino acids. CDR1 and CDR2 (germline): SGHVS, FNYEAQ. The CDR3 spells CASSLVGREGQPQHF. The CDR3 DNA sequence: TGTGCCAGCAGCTTAGTCGGCCGTGAGGGTCAGCCCCAGCATTTT.

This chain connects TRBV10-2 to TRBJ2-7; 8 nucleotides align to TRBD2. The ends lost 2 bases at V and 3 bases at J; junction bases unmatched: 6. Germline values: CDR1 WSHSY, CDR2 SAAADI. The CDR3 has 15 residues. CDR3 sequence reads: CASSERSGTSYEQYF. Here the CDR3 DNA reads TGCGCCAGCAGTGAGAGATCCGGGACTAGCTACGAGCAGTACTTC.